Listed below are T cell receptor beta chains from one sample, sequenced in a study of T cell repertoires in cytomegalovirus infection. TCRdb re-derived calls from the reads in MiXCR, one entry per CDR3 protein. The sample lists about 310,000 distinct CDR3 sequences, 15% to 20% occurring once. Sequencing was done on a sample of PBMCs. Source of these receptors: a human donor in good health (CMV status not recorded). Some clones in this sample may be carry-over from other donors' samples. Both conserved end residues are part of each CDR3. D genes are given only for firm matches. Not every row has a clone size; where given, it reads once, few, many or a size class.

TRBV20-1	NA	few	TRBJ1-2	15	CSARNNRLTNYGYTF	TGCAGTGCTAGGAACAACAGATTAACTAACTATGGCTACACCTTC
TRBV7-2	TRBD1	NA	TRBJ1-5	18	CASSTGQGGGISNQPQHF	TGTGCCAGCAGCACGGGACAGGGAGGGGGAATTAGCAATCAGCCCCAGCATTTT
TRBV7-2	NA	many	TRBJ1-1	14	CASSLAWEGTEAFF	TGTGCCAGCAGCTTAGCGTGGGAGGGCACTGAAGCTTTCTTT
TRBV20-1	TRBD1	few	TRBJ2-5	13	CSARQGGPETQYF	TGCAGTGCCAGACAGGGGGGCCCGGAGACCCAGTACTTC
TRBV11-2	NA	few	TRBJ2-3	13	CASSTPIGDTQYF	TGTGCCAGCAGCACCCCGATTGGGGATACGCAGTATTTT
TRBV7-2	NA	many	TRBJ1-3	15	CASSLVQGKGNTIYF	TGTGCCAGCAGCTTAGTACAGGGCAAGGGAAACACCATATATTTT
TRBV7-2	NA	many	TRBJ1-1	14	CASSFDRQDTEAFF	TGTGCCAGCAGCTTCGACCGTCAGGACACTGAAGCTTTCTTT
TRBV7-2	NA	many	TRBJ2-7	13	CASSFLASDEQYF	TGTGCCAGCAGCTTCCTAGCGTCGGACGAGCAGTACTTC
TRBV5-3	TRBD1	NA	TRBJ2-7	16	CASSFRQGARVYEQYF	TGTGCCAGCAGCTTTCGTCAGGGGGCGCGAGTCTACGAGCAGTACTTC
TRBV28	TRBD2	NA	TRBJ2-7	15	CASSLYLAGFYEQYF	TGTGCCAGCAGTTTATACCTAGCGGGGTTCTACGAGCAGTACTTC
TRBV6-1	NA	many	TRBJ1-6	16	CASSPRDNSYNSPLHF	TGTGCCAGCAGTCCCCGCGACAACTCCTATAATTCACCCCTCCACTTT
TRBV4-1	NA	few	TRBJ1-1	15	CASSRVHVGNTEAFF	TGCGCCAGCAGCCGGGTCCACGTAGGGAACACTGAAGCTTTCTTT
TRBV20-1	NA	NA	TRBJ1-1	14	CSASARVMGTEAFF	TGCAGTGCTAGCGCCAGGGTGATGGGCACTGAAGCTTTCTTT
TRBV5-1	NA	few	TRBJ2-7	15	CASSESPPLSYEQYF	TGCGCCAGCAGCGAATCACCCCCCCTCTCCTACGAGCAGTACTTC
TRBV25-1	NA	NA	TRBJ2-2	12	CASRTGAGELFF	TGTGCCAGCAGGACAGGTGCCGGGGAGCTGTTTTTT
TRBV7-2	NA	many	TRBJ2-3	15	CASRARGAGADTQYF	TGTGCCAGCAGGGCCCGGGGGGCCGGTGCAGATACGCAGTATTTT
TRBV6-5	TRBD2	few	TRBJ2-7	17	CASSPGLAGAPTYEQYF	TGTGCCAGCAGTCCTGGACTAGCGGGGGCCCCGACCTACGAGCAGTACTTC
TRBV10-3	NA	NA	TRBJ2-5	13	CATLPGGQETQYF	TGTGCCACCCTCCCCGGGGGCCAAGAGACCCAGTACTTC
TRBV12-3/TRBV12-4	NA	once	TRBJ1-5	14	CASRPGQTNQPQHF	TGTGCCAGCAGGCCTGGACAGACCAATCAGCCCCAGCATTTT
TRBV11-1	TRBD1	few	TRBJ2-2	15	CASTLGQANTGELFF	TGTGCCAGCACCCTGGGACAGGCGAACACCGGGGAGCTGTTTTTT
TRBV6-1	NA	many	TRBJ1-1	14	CASSVEQGITEAFF	TGTGCCAGCAGTGTGGAACAGGGCATCACTGAAGCTTTCTTT
TRBV6-1	NA	many	TRBJ2-7	13	CASSVADKGKQYF	TGTGCCAGCAGCGTAGCGGACAAAGGCAAGCAGTACTTC
TRBV20-1	TRBD2	NA	TRBJ2-3	12	CSARELAGGQYF	TGCAGTGCTAGAGAGCTAGCGGGGGGGCAGTATTTT
TRBV7-9	NA	many	TRBJ2-7	14	CASSQSSGSYEQYF	TGTGCCAGCAGCCAGTCTTCGGGGAGTTACGAGCAGTACTTC
TRBV5-6	TRBD2	NA	TRBJ2-1	16	CASSLAASGGYNEQFF	TGTGCCAGCAGCTTGGCCGCTAGCGGGGGCTACAATGAGCAGTTCTTC
TRBV7-9	NA	many	TRBJ2-1	15	CASSLARMSYNEQFF	TGTGCCAGCAGCTTAGCAAGGATGTCCTACAATGAGCAGTTCTTC
TRBV4-1	TRBD2	NA	TRBJ2-3	14	CASQRLAGTDTQYF	TGCGCCAGCCAGAGACTAGCGGGGACAGATACGCAGTATTTT
TRBV7-9	TRBD1	NA	TRBJ1-3	16	CASSSTGESSGNTIYF	TGTGCCAGCAGCTCTACAGGGGAGTCCTCTGGAAACACCATATATTTT
TRBV29-1	NA	NA	TRBJ2-3	15	CSVELARRATDTQYF	TGCAGCGTTGAACTAGCAAGAAGGGCCACAGATACGCAGTATTTT
TRBV6-6	NA	few	TRBJ1-4	14	CARRTGCSNEKLFF	TGTGCCAGACGTACAGGGTGCTCTAATGAAAAACTGTTTTTT